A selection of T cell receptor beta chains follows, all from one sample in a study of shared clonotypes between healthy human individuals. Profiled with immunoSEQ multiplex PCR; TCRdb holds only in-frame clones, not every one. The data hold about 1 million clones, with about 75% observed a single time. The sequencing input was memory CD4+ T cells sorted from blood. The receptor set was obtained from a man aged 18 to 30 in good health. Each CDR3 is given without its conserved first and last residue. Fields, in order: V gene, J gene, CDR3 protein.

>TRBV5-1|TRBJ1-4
ASRGGPTNEKLF
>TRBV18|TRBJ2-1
ASSPIPSSYNEQF
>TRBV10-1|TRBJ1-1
ASKAVLNTEAF
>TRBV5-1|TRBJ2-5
ASSTIPGQGSETQY
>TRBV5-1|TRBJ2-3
ASSLGDVTDTQY
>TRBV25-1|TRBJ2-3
ASSEPRATDTQY
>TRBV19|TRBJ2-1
ASRAGDRGLQSYNEQF
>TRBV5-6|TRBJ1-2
ASSKTGLTYGGYT
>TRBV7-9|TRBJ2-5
ASSRTSGGARETQY
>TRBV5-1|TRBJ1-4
ASSSTGGGEKLF
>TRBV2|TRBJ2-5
ASSVLRGGQGTQY
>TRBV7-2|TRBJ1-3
ASSFPGNTIY
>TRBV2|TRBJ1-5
ASSEALGGDQPQH
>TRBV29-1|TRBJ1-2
SVAGGSYGYT
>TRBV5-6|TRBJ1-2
ASRRDPDGYT
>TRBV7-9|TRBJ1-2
ASSPEGPRVANYGYT
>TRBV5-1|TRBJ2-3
ASSPLEGTDTQY
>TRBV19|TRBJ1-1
ASSPGQGNTEAF
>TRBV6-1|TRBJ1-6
ASRRGASSPLH
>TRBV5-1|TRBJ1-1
ASSTVQGGNTEAF
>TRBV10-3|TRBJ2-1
AISEAGTGNNEQF
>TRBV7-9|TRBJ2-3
ASSSGLAGGQLFGDTQY
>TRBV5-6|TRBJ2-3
ASSFRGGAPTDTQY
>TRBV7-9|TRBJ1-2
ASSFSGAAFYT
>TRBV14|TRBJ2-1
ASSLEDFRSYNEQF
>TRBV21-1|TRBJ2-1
ASRSKHHSYNEQF
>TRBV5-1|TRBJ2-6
ASSQQSSGANVLT
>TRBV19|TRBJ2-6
ASSSRVLANVLT
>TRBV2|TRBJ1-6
ASGGQTTSPLH
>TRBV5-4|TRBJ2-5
ASSLRTSGKETQY
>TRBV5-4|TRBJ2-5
ASSWQGGETQY
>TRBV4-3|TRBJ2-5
ASSQDWGTSTYQETQY
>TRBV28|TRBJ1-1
ASRGGSLVLNTEAF
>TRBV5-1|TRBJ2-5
ASSSGTGLETQY
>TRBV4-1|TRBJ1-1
ASSQEESMNTEAF
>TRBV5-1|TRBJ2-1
ASSLVSGSSYNEQF
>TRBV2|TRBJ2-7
ASRGGGLGEQY
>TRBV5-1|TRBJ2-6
ASSLEGTAGSGANVLT
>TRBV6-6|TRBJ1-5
ASSYERPQPQH
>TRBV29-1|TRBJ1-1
SVQGNQMNTEAF
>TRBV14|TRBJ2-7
ASSTNRGSNEQY
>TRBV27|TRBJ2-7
ASSRRLAAQTPGVEQY
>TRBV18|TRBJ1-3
ASSPEPPAGSGRNTIY
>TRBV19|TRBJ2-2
ASSIHRANTGELF
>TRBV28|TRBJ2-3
ASSFAPDRGRTDTQY
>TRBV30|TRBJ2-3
AWKDGSASTDTQY
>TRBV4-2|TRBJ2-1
ASSQDVSEQF
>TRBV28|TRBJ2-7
ASSLIGQGYEQY
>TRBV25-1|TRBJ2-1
ASSRRTGEAEQF
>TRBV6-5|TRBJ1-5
ASSPTGTSNQPQH
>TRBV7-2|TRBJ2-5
ASSRYREKETQY
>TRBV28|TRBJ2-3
ASLLAGGSGLGDTQY
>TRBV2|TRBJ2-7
ASSEFRQDEQY
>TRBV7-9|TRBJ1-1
ASSPRTDKAF
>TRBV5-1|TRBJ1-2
ASRQTGGLSYT
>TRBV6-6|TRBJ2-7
ASSYDRNYEQY
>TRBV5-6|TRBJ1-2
ASSSDRVYGYT
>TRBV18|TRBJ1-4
ASSQGEKLF
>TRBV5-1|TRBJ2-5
ASSFGNRGETQY